The T cell receptor (beta chain) under discussion was sequenced for a study of neoadjuvant anti-PD-1 for oral cavity cancer. The assay was immunoSEQ multiplex PCR, and TCRdb's table has in-frame clones only and misses some. Of more than 50,000 clones listed, 79% are singletons. The CDR3 totals 15 residues. V lost 1 base and J lost 4; bases outside the gene matches: 4. The germline CDR1 and CDR2 sequences are MGHRA and YSYEKL. Specimen: PBMCs, collected before nivolumab (anti-PD-1) treatment. V gene TRBV4-1 combines with J gene TRBJ1-1; TRBD1 agrees at 9 bases. The receptor's source is a person aged 35-79 years with oral cavity squamous cell carcinoma. CDR3 region: CASSQGTGVGTEAFF. Here the CDR3 DNA reads TGCGCCAGCAGCCAAGGGACAGGGGTTGGCACTGAAGCTTTCTTT.